This passage covers 20 T cell receptor beta chains from one sample sequenced in a study of cytomegalovirus exposure and HLA in healthy donors. The primer mix had 60 Vbeta and 13 Jbeta primers. Sequenced by immunoSEQ multiplex PCR; TCRdb stores in-frame clones only, minus some. This sample carries 160,000 or so clones, less than 90% of them seen once, and the ten largest clones take about 2.1%. Sequences were obtained from PBMCs. These receptors all come from a woman aged 18-29 years in good health and CMV-seronegative.

The CDR3 loop is CASSLAGVDPGTQYF. The CDR3 DNA reads as TGCGCCAGCAGCTTGGCCGGGGTAGATCCGGGGACCCAGTACTTC. The chain recombines TRBV5-1 with TRBJ2-5; D is perhaps TRBD2 (5 bases). V lost 0 bases and J 7 bases, leaving 16 bases between the germline ends. Looked up from germline, CDR1 is SGHRS and CDR2 is YFSETQ. There are 15 residues in the CDR3.

V and J are TRBV14 and TRBJ2-7; 7 bases map to TRBD2. The trim removed 7 bases at V and 3 bases at J, leaving 6 bases unmatched. This CDR3 is 13 amino acids long. The germline V gene encodes CDR1 SGHDN and CDR2 FVKESK. The CDR3 DNA sequence: TGTGCCAGCAAACTCGGCGGGAGCTACGAGCAGTACTTC. It yields the protein CASKLGGSYEQYF.

V usage is TRBV5-6 and J usage is TRBJ2-1; D is unresolved. Germline V gives CDR1 SGHDT, CDR2 YYEEEE. Trimming cost V 4 bases and J 6 bases, with 8 bases left between them. This CDR3 comprises 12 residues. In DNA, the CDR3 is TGTGCCAGCAGCCGAGGATCCAATGAGCAGTTCTTC. As protein: CASSRGSNEQFF.

This clone was counted a single time. The chain has TRBV13 and TRBJ1-5, with unresolved D. The CDR3 extends over 12 amino acids. Germline CDR1 is PRHDT and CDR2 is FYEKMQ (reference sequence). V shed 7 bases and J shed 4 bases, with 8 bases lying between them. The CDR3 spells CASNTRNQPQHF. The CDR3 DNA reads as TGTGCCAGCAATACCAGGAATCAGCCCCAGCATTTT.

The V call is TRBV7-6, the J call TRBJ2-7, with 10 bases lining up with TRBD1. Germline lookup yields CDR1 SGHVS and CDR2 FNYEAQ. Trimming took 0 bases from V and 7 from J; bases not matched to a gene: 3. The CDR3 covers 14 residues. The CDR3 spells CASSLAGQGREQYF. The CDR3 region has the DNA TGTGCCAGCAGCTTAGCGGGACAGGGGCGGGAGCAGTACTTC.

This clone was detected only once. The CDR3 nucleotides read TGTGCCAGCAGTTCCCGACAGGGATCCCTGAACACTGAAGCTTTCTTT. Encoded protein: CASSSRQGSLNTEAFF. This chain connects TRBV27 to TRBJ1-1, with TRBD1 matching 7 bases. The CDR3 contains 16 residues. The germline CDR1 and CDR2 sequences are MNHEY and SMNVEV (reference sequence). Germline trimming cut 4 bases from V and 0 bases from J; bases unmatched to any gene: 8.

The J gene is TRBJ1-1, the V gene TRBV6-5, with 8 nucleotides matching TRBD1. This CDR3 region has 13 residues. Germline V gene data show CDR1 as MNHEY and CDR2 as SVGAGI. V trimming: 7 bases; J trimming: 4 bases; junction bases outside the gene matches: 5. The chain's CDR3 is CASTSGGLTEAFF. The CDR3 nucleotides read TGTGCCAGCACCTCAGGGGGCCTCACTGAAGCTTTCTTT.

As for this clone: One end of the junction is discordant with germline, which a read error may explain. The chain recombines TRBV6-1 with TRBJ1-2; no clear D. The germline gives CDR1 MNHNS, CDR2 SASEGT. The length of the CDR3 is 13 residues. As DNA, the CDR3 is TGTGCCAGCGGTGAGGGCAGGTATCATGGCTACACCTTC. Its translation is CASGEGRYHGYTF.

At least ten counts were recorded for this clone. The DNA of the CDR3 is TGCGCCAGCAGGGGGGGGTTGGGAGAGGGAACTGAAGCTTTCTTT. Its translation is CASRGGLGEGTEAFF. The V and J genes are TRBV5-1 and TRBJ1-1; D is perhaps TRBD1 (5 bases). The CDR3 length is 15 residues. CDR1 and CDR2 from the germline V gene are SGHRS and YFSETQ. Trimming shortened V by 5 bases and J by 5 bases, and 19 bases separated the two germline ends.

The chain couples TRBV5-4 to TRBJ2-3; no definite D call. V gave up 0 bases and J gave up 0 bases, with 17 bases separating them. CDR1 SGHNT and CDR2 YYREEE come from the germline V gene (reference sequence). The CDR3 totals 18 residues. The CDR3 region has the DNA TGTGCCAGCAGCTTGGCCCCGAGCACAGCCTTAAGCACAGATACGCAGTATTTT. Residues: CASSLAPSTALSTDTQYF.

J is TRBJ2-5 and V is TRBV11-2; TRBD2 matches 7 bases. The CDR3 has 16 amino acids. CDR1 and CDR2 from the germline V gene are SGHAT and FQNNGV. V shed 0 bases and J 2 bases; nucleotides not matched to a gene: 6. The CDR3 protein is CASSLEGAGAQETQYF. The CDR3 DNA is TGTGCCAGCAGCTTAGAAGGGGCGGGAGCACAAGAGACCCAGTACTTC.

This sequence joins TRBV5-1 and TRBJ2-2, with a weak D call TRBD1 (6 bases). The CDR3 loop spans 14 amino acids. In germline, CDR1 is SGHRS, CDR2 YFSETQ. Trimming stripped 4 bases from V and 5 bases from J, with 12 bases between. Here the CDR3 reads CASSVSGQTGELFF. The CDR3 DNA sequence: TGCGCCAGCAGCGTCTCAGGACAGACCGGGGAGCTGTTTTTT.

The CDR3 nucleotides are TGTGCCAGCAGAGGATTTGTAGCGGGCCTCGGCACGCAGTATTTT. The encoded protein is CASRGFVAGLGTQYF. The chain carries TRBV7-2 and TRBJ2-3; 7 bases are a match to TRBD2. The V segment lost 6 bases and the J segment 9 bases; nucleotides outside the gene matches: 15. This CDR3 is 15 amino acids long. The germline V gene has CDR1 SGHTA and CDR2 FQGNSA. Supplemented by reference TRBV7-2 and TRBJ2-3, the full variable domain reads GAGVSQSPSNKVTEKGKDVELRCDPISGHTALYWYRQSLGQGLEFLIYFQGNSAPDKSGLPSDRFSAERTGGSVSTLTIQRTQQEDSAVYLCASRGFVAGLGTQYFGPGTRLTVL.

The rearrangement joins TRBV6-1 to TRBJ2-5; D uncertain. Germline CDR1 reads MNHNS; CDR2 reads SASEGT. V was cut by 3 bases and J by 2 bases, with 13 bases left in between. This CDR3 is 15 amino acids long. The DNA for the CDR3 is TGTGCCAGCAGTGAGCAGCGCCGCCCTCAAGAGACCCAGTACTTC. It encodes CASSEQRRPQETQYF.

The V gene is TRBV30, the J gene TRBJ1-2; 7 bases match TRBD1. This CDR3 comprises 13 residues. V lost 0 bases to trimming and J lost 6 bases; unmatched junction nucleotides: 4. Germline CDR1 GTSNPN, CDR2 SVGIG (reference sequence). The CDR3 loop is CAWSVQGPDGYTF. The CDR3 DNA reads TGTGCCTGGAGTGTACAGGGGCCGGATGGCTACACCTTC.

The V gene is TRBV4-1, the J gene TRBJ2-5, with D possibly being TRBD1 (5 bases). CDR1 is MGHRA, CDR2 YSYEKL, per germline. This CDR3 has 14 amino acids. The V gene lost 1 base and the J gene lost 0 bases, with 6 bases spanning the gap. The CDR3 reads CASSQGQNQETQYF. The DNA for the CDR3 is TGCGCCAGCAGCCAAGGACAGAACCAAGAGACCCAGTACTTC.

The chain joins TRBV28 to TRBJ2-7; 8 bases match TRBD1. There are 14 residues in the CDR3. V gave up 5 bases and J gave up 5 bases; unmatched junction bases: 8. Germline values: CDR1 MDHEN, CDR2 SYDVKM. The CDR3 protein is CASSHGQGWDEQYF. The CDR3 region has the DNA TGTGCCAGCAGTCACGGACAGGGTTGGGACGAGCAGTACTTC.

The V gene is TRBV6-1, the J gene TRBJ1-2; D unclear. Germline V lookup: CDR1 MNHNS, CDR2 SASEGT. The CDR3 length is 15 residues. Between the trimmed V and J ends, which lost 0 bases and 4 bases, there was a span of 12 bases. The CDR3 reads CASSEARAAGYGYTF. CDR3 bases: TGTGCCAGCAGTGAAGCGCGGGCAGCGGGCTATGGCTACACCTTC.

Points on this clone: A junction boundary mismatches the germline segment, possibly from a read error. The gene calls are TRBV7-9 and TRBJ2-5; 7 nucleotides line up with TRBD2. CDR3 size: 13 residues. Germline-derived CDR1 and CDR2 are SEHNR and FQNEAQ (reference sequence). CDR3 nucleotide sequence: TGTTCCAGCAGGCCAACTAGCGCAGAGACCCAGTACTTC. Translation: CSSRPTSAETQYF.

This clone was seen only once. The chain couples TRBV4-2 to TRBJ2-2, with no clear D. The germline gives CDR1 LGHNA, CDR2 YNFKEQ. The V end lost 5 bases, the J end lost 0 bases, and 13 bases lay between the germline ends. This CDR3 comprises 16 residues. CDR3 coding DNA: TGTGCCAGCAGCGTTGGGCAGCCCACGAACACCGGGGAGCTGTTTTTT. Its translation is CASSVGQPTNTGELFF.